This T cell receptor beta chain was retrieved from a study of patients and donors after allogeneic stem cell transplantation. The length of the CDR3 is 13 residues. The V end lost 3 bases, the J end lost 0 bases, and 8 bases lay between the germline ends. In germline, CDR1 is DFQATT, CDR2 SNEGSKA (reference sequence). TCRdb re-analysed the RT-PCR reads in MiXCR, keeping a single row per CDR3 protein. The sample contains some 880,000 distinct CDR3 sequences, about a sixth of which appear only once. The sample comprised blood, either unsorted or a sorted T cell fraction (not recorded which). The genes are TRBV20-1 and TRBJ1-1; D remains ambiguous. The sequence was obtained from a human donor who was either an allogeneic HSCT recipient or a stem cell or donor lymphocyte infusion donor (not recorded which). It is not recorded whose cells these are; they may come from a transplant donor. This CDR3 is CSARAYMNTEAFF. The CDR3 DNA reads TGCAGTGCTAGGGCTTACATGAACACTGAAGCTTTCTTT.